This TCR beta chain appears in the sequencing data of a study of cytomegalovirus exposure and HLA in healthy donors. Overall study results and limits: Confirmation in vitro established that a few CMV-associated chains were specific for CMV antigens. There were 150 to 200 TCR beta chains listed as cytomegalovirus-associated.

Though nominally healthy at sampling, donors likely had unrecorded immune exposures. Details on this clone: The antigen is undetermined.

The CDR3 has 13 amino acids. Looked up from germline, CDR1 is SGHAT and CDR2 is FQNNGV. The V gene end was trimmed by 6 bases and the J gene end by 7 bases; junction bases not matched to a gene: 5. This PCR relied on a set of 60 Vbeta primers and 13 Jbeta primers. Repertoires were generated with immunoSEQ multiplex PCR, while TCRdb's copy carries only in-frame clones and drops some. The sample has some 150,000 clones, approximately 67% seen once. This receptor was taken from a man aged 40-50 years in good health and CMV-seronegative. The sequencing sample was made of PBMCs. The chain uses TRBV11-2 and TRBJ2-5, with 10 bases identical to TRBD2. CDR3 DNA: TGTGCCAGCAGAAGCGGGGGGGCTGCGACCCAGTACTTC. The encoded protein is CASRSGGAATQYF.